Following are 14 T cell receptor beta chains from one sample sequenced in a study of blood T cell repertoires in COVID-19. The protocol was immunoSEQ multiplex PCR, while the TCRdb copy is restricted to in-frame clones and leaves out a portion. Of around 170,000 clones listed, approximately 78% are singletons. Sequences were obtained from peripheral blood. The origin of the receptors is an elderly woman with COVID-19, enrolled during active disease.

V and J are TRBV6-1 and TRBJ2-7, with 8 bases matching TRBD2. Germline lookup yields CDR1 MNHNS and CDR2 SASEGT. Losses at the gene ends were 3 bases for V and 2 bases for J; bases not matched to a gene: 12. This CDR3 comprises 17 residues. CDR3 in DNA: TGTGCCAGCAGTGATCCTCGTAGTCTGCGGGGGGCCTACGAGCAGTACTTC. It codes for CASSDPRSLRGAYEQYF.

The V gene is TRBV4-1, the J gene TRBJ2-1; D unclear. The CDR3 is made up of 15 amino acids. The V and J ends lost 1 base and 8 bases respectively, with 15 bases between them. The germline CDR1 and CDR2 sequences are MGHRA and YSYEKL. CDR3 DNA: TGCGCCAGCAGCCAAGTTGTACGGGTCAATTATGAGCAGTTCTTC. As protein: CASSQVVRVNYEQFF.

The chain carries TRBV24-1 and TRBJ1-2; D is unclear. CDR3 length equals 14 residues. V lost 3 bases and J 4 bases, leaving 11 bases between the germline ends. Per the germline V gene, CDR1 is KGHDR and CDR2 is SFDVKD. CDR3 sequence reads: CATSDRMRGYGYTF. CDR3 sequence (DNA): TGTGCCACCAGTGATCGGATGCGGGGCTATGGCTACACCTTC.

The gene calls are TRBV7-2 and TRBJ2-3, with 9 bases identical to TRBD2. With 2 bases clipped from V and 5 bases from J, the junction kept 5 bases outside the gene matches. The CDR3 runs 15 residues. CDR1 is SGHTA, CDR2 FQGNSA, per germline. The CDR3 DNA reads TGTGCCAGCAGCTTAAATAGCGGGAGTGTAGATACGCAGTATTTT. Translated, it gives CASSLNSGSVDTQYF.

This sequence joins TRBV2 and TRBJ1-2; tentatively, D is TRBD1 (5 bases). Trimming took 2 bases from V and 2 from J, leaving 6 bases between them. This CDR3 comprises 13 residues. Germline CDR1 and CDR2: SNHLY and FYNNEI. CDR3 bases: TGTGCCAGCAGTGAAAGACAGAACTATGGCTACACCTTC. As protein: CASSERQNYGYTF. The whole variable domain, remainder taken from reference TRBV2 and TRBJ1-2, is EPEVTQTPSHQVTQMGQEVILRCVPISNHLYFYWYRQILGQKVEFLVSFYNNEISEKSEIFDDQFSVERPDGSNFTLKIRSTKLEDSAMYFCASSERQNYGYTFGSGTRLTVV.

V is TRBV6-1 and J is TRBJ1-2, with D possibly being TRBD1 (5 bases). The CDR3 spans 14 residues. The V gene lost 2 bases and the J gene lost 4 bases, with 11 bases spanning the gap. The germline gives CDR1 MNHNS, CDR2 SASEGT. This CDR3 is CASSESGLVYGYTF. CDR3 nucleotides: TGTGCCAGCAGTGAATCAGGGCTTGTCTATGGCTACACCTTC.

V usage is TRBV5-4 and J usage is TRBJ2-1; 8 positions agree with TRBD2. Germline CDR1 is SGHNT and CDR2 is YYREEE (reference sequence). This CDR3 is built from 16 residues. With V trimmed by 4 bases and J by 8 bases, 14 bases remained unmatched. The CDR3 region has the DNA TGTGCCAGCAGCCCTTGGCTAGCGGGCCCCGGGGATGAGCAGTTCTTC. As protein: CASSPWLAGPGDEQFF.

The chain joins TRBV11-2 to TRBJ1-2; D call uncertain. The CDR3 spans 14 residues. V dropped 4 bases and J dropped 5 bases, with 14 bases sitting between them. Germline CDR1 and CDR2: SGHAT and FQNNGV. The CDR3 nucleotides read TGTGCCAGCAGCTCCATGGCGGCTGGGTATGGCTACACCTTC. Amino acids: CASSSMAAGYGYTF.

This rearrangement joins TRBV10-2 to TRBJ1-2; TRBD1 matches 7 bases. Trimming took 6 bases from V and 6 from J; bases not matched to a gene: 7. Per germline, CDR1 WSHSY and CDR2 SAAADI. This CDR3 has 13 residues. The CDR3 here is CASRDPGQNGYTF. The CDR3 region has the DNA TGCGCCAGCAGGGACCCGGGACAGAATGGCTACACCTTC.

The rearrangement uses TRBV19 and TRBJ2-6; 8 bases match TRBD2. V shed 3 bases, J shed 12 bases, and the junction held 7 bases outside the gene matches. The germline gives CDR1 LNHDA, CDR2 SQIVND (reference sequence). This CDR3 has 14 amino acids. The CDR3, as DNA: TGTGCCAGTAGTATTCCCGGGGGGGTAAGCGTCCTGACTTTC. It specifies CASSIPGGVSVLTF.

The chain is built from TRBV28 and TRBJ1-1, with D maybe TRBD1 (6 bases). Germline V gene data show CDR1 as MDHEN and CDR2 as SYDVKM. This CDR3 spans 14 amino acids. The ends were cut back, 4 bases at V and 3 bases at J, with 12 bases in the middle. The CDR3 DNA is TGTGCCAGCAGTTCCCGGGACAAGGACACTGAAGCTTTCTTT. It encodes CASSSRDKDTEAFF.

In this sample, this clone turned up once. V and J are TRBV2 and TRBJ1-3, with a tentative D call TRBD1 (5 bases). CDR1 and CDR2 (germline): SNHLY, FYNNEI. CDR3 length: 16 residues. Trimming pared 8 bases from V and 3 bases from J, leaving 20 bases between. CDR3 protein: CASGPPRLGGGNTIYF. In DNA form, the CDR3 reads TGTGCCAGCGGCCCACCGCGTTTGGGGGGTGGAAACACCATATATTTT.

CDR3: CASKGGAISLYEQYF. The CDR3, as DNA: TGTGCCAGCAAAGGGGGCGCGATATCTCTCTACGAGCAGTACTTC. This chain connects TRBV28 to TRBJ2-7, with TRBD1 matching 7 bases. There are 15 residues in the CDR3. Trimming cost V 7 bases and J 3 bases; bases outside gene matches: 12. Germline values: CDR1 MDHEN, CDR2 SYDVKM.

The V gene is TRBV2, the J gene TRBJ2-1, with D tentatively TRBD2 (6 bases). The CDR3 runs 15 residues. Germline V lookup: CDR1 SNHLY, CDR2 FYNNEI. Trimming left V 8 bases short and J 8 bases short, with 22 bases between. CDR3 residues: CASQFRPGDAYEQFF. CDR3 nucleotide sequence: TGTGCCAGCCAGTTTCGGCCGGGGGACGCATATGAGCAGTTCTTC.